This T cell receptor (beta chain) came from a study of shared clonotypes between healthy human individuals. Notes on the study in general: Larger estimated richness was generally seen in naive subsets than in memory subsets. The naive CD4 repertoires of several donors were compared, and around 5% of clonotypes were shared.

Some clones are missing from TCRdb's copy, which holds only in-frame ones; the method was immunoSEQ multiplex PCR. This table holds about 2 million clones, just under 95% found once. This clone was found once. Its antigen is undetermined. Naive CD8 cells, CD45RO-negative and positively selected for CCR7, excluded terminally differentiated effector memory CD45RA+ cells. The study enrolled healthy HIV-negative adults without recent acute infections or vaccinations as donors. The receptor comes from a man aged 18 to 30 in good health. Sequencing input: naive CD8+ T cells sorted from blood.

The CDR3 loop is CASSQDGLAGGLGTQYF. The CDR3 bases are TGTGCCAGCAGCCAAGATGGGCTAGCGGGGGGACTAGGGACGCAGTATTTT. This chain links TRBV4-2 with TRBJ2-3; 11 bases match TRBD2. V shed 0 bases and J 9 bases; nucleotides not matched to a gene: 11. The CDR3 spans 17 residues. CDR1 LGHNA and CDR2 YNFKEQ come from the germline V gene.